The present TCR beta chain was sequenced within a study of molecular identifiers for immune sequencing clone quantification. TCRdb re-analysed the PCR reads in MiXCR, keeping a single row per CDR3 protein. This sample yields approximately 590,000 distinct CDR3 sequences, of which around 25% are seen a single time; roughly 0.83% belongs to the top ten. V gave up 3 bases and J gave up 2 bases, with 14 bases separating them. The CDR3 is 15 amino acids. Per the germline V gene, CDR1 is LGHNA and CDR2 is YSLEER. The sequence derives from a human donor in good health. Some libraries in this study had Jurkat cell RNA spiked in. V gene TRBV4-3 combines with J gene TRBJ2-7; TRBD1 might be the D (6 bases). Sequenced: naive CD8+ T cells from blood, with Jurkat cell RNA spiked in. Subset specified: FACS-sorted CD8+CD4-CCR7+CD45RA+ naive T cells. Written as DNA, the CDR3 is TGCGCCAGCAGCCATGATCGGGCAGGGGCCTACGAGCAGTACTTC. Its translation: CASSHDRAGAYEQYF.